Each of the 10 T cell receptor beta chains below was sequenced from the same sample in a study of blood T cells in healthy people across ages. Combining a sample-barcoded 5' primer with a J-beta primer mix, a second PCR ran for roughly 7 to 12 cycles. From the 5' RACE reads, TCRdb called clonotypes with MiXCR, one entry per CDR3 protein. This sample has 1,500,000 or so distinct CDR3 sequences, with around 59% found just once. Source material: blood. The receptors stem from a man younger than 30 in good health.

This chain uses TRBV9 with TRBJ1-2; D is possibly TRBD1 (6 bases). In germline, CDR1 is SGDLS, CDR2 YYNGEE. This CDR3 is 13 amino acids long. Trimming removed 5 bases at V and 8 bases at J, with 16 bases between. The CDR3 nucleotides read TGTGCCAGCAGTCGTAGTCAGGGGAAGGGCTACACCTTC. This gives the protein CASSRSQGKGYTF.

The rearrangement uses TRBV4-2 and TRBJ2-7; possible D gene TRBD2, 6 bases. The germline V gene has CDR1 LGHNA and CDR2 YNFKEQ. Trimming shortened V by 1 base and J by 4 bases, and 17 bases separated the two germline ends. The CDR3 sequence is 16 residues long. CDR3 bases: TGTGCCAGCAGCCAAGGTGGTGGGGGGAGCTTGTACGAGCAGTACTTC. Its translation is CASSQGGGGSLYEQYF.

The CDR3 sequence: CASSLGRTGGAYNEQFF. The CDR3 DNA reads as TGTGCCAGCAGCTTAGGGAGGACAGGGGGCGCCTACAATGAGCAGTTCTTC. The chain combines TRBV7-6 with TRBJ2-1; the match to TRBD1 covers 11 bases. CDR3 length: 17 amino acids. Trimming at V came to 1 base and at J to 2 bases, leaving 4 bases not matched to a gene. Germline values: CDR1 SGHVS, CDR2 FNYEAQ.

The chain combines TRBV20-1 with TRBJ2-1; no clear D gene. Between the trimmed V and J ends, which lost 0 bases and 13 bases, there was a span of 16 bases. Germline V CDR1 and CDR2: DFQATT, SNEGSKA (reference sequence). The CDR3 extends over 13 amino acids. CDR3 sequence: CSARDFGQETQFF. The CDR3 nucleotides read TGCAGTGCTAGAGATTTCGGCCAAGAGACCCAGTTCTTC.

The V gene is TRBV6-5, the J gene TRBJ2-5; D possibly matches TRBD1 or TRBD2 (5 bases each). V lost 6 bases and J 6 bases, leaving 20 bases between the germline ends. The CDR3 spans 15 residues. CDR1 MNHEY and CDR2 SVGAGI come from the germline V gene. The CDR3 sequence: CASRPGTEDEKTQYF. DNA of the CDR3: TGTGCCAGCAGACCCGGGACGGAGGACGAAAAGACCCAGTACTTC.

The chain combines TRBV10-3 with TRBJ2-7, with a tentative D call TRBD2 (6 bases). The CDR3 covers 12 residues. V lost 8 bases and J lost 0, with 8 bases in between. Germline loops: CDR1 ENHRY, CDR2 SYGVKD. CDR3 bases: TGTGCCATCTCGCGGGACTCCTACGAGCAGTACTTC. Encoded protein: CAISRDSYEQYF.

The rearrangement links TRBV5-1 to TRBJ2-1; D is ambiguous. Germline CDR1 reads SGHRS; CDR2 reads YFSETQ. Trimming left V 2 bases short and J 8 bases short, with 8 bases between. The CDR3 contains 12 residues. The CDR3 sequence: CASSFGPDEQFF. CDR3 nucleotides: TGCGCCAGCAGCTTTGGGCCAGATGAGCAGTTCTTC.

Worth noting for this clonotype: A read error may explain this, as a much larger clone is one base away. The chain couples TRBV4-2 to TRBJ2-5; tentatively, D is TRBD1 or TRBD2 (5 bases each). The DNA end is more similar to TRBJ2-7, so the J call may be wrong. The germline V gene encodes CDR1 LGHNA and CDR2 YNFKEQ. The CDR3 has 14 amino acids. CDR3 amino acids: CANSQDLGVYEQYF. The CDR3, as DNA: TGTGCCAACAGCCAAGATTTGGGGGTCTACGAGCAGTACTTC.

The chain is built from TRBV11-2 and TRBJ2-2; D may be TRBD1 (6 bases). Looked up from germline, CDR1 is SGHAT and CDR2 is FQNNGV. This CDR3 region has 15 residues. Trimming took 6 bases from V and 0 from J, leaving 11 bases between them. The DNA for the CDR3 is TGTGCCAGCAGATTTGGGACATCGAACACCGGGGAGCTGTTTTTT. It is translated as CASRFGTSNTGELFF.

This chain uses TRBV7-9 with TRBJ1-5; unclear D gene. CDR1 is SEHNR and CDR2 is FQNEAQ in the germline V gene (reference sequence). The CDR3 contains 14 residues. Between the trimmed V and J ends, which lost 5 bases and 1 base, there was a span of 9 bases. The CDR3 protein is CASSPSGSNQPQHF. The CDR3 region has the DNA TGTGCCAGCAGCCCCAGTGGAAGCAATCAGCCCCAGCATTTT.